This T cell receptor (beta chain) was captured in a study of regulatory T cells in long-lasting Graves disease. Overall study context: Recently diagnosed Graves' patients had received antithyroid drugs for under 3 months.

Indicated time point: newly diagnosed GD, antithyroid drugs for less than 3 months. The authors made the TCR library using RNA they extracted from PBMCs. Through Arm-PCR of CDR3 regions and iRepertoire HTBI primers, TCR beta libraries were built. One entry per CDR3 protein, called by TCRdb with MiXCR from the multiplex PCR reads. The repertoire holds hundreds of thousands of distinct CDR3 sequences, with less than 20% as singletons. CDR3 length equals 14 residues. The germline V and J ends were trimmed by 1 base and 2 bases, with 7 bases remaining between them. Germline loops: CDR1 MGHDK, CDR2 SYGVNS. These data also featured in a second study, about T cells in Graves' hyperthyroidism and ophthalmopathy. From that paper: The HTBI primer set drove a first-round RT-PCR of the TCR CDR3.

Sequences were derived from peripheral blood mononuclear cells (PBMCs), sampled at new diagnosis, from a patient treated with antithyroid drugs. This sequence originates from a woman aged 30 to 39 with Graves disease. The chain combines TRBV25-1 with TRBJ2-3; no clear D gene. CDR3 in amino acids: CASSEWANTDTQYF. The CDR3, as DNA: TGTGCCAGCAGTGAATGGGCGAACACAGATACGCAGTATTTT.